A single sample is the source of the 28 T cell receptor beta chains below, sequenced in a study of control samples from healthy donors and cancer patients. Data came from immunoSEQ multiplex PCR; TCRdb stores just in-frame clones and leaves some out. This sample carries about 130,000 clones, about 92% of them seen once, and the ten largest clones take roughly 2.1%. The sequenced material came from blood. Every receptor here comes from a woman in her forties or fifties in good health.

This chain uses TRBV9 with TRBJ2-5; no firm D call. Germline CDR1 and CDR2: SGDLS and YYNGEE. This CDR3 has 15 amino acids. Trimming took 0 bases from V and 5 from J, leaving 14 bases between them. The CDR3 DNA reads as TGTGCCAGCAGCGTAGGGGCAATCGGGTTGGAGACCCAGTACTTC. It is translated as CASSVGAIGLETQYF.

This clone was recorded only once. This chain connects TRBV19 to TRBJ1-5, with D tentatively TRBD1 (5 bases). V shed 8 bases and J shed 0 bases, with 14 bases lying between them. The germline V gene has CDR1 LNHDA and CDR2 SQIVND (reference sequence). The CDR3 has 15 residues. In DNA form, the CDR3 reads TGTGCCAGTCTTCTAGGGACTGATAGCAATCAGCCCCAGCATTTT. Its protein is CASLLGTDSNQPQHF. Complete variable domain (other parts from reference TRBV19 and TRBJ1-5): DGGITQSPKYLFRKEGQNVTLSCEQNLNHDAMYWYRQDPGQGLRLIYYSQIVNDFQKGDIAEGYSVSREKKESFPLTVTSAQKNPTAFYLCASLLGTDSNQPQHFGDGTRLSIL.

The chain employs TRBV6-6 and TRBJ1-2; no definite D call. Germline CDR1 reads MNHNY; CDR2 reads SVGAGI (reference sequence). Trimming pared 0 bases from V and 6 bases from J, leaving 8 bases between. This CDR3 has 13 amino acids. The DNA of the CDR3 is TGTGCCAGCAGTTACTCGACGGAAAATGGCTACACCTTC. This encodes CASSYSTENGYTF.

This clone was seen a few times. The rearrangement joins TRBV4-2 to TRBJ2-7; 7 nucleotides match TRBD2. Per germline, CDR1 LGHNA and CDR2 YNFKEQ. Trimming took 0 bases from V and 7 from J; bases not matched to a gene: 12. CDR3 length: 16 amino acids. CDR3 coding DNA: TGTGCCAGCAGCCAAGAAACGGTTGGGAGGGTCTATGAGCAGTACTTC. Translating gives CASSQETVGRVYEQYF.

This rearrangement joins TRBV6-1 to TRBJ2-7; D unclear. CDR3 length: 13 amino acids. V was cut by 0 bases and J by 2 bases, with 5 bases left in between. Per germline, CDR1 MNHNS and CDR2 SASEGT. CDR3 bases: TGTGCCAGCAGTGAAGCCAGCACCTACGAGCAGTACTTC. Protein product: CASSEASTYEQYF.

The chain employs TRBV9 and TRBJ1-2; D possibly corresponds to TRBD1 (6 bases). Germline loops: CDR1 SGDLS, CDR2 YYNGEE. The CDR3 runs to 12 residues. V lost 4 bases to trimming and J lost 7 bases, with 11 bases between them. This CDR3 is CASSPRGAGYTF. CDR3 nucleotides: TGTGCCAGCAGCCCGAGGGGGGCTGGCTACACCTTC.

The CDR3 is CASRPGTGNGELFF. The CDR3 DNA sequence: TGTGCCAGCAGACCCGGGACAGGGAACGGGGAGCTGTTTTTT. The chain combines TRBV2 with TRBJ2-2; 9 nucleotides line up with TRBD1. CDR1 and CDR2 (germline): SNHLY, FYNNEI. The CDR3 runs 14 residues. V shed 6 bases and J 7 bases; nucleotides not matched to a gene: 6.

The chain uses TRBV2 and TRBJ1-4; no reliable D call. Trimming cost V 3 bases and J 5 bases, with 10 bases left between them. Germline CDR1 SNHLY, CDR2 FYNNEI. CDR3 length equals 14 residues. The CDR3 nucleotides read TGTGCCAGCAGTGATGAGGGTACAAATGAAAAACTGTTTTTT. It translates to CASSDEGTNEKLFF. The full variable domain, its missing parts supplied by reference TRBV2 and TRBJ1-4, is EPEVTQTPSHQVTQMGQEVILRCVPISNHLYFYWYRQILGQKVEFLVSFYNNEISEKSEIFDDQFSVERPDGSNFTLKIRSTKLEDSAMYFCASSDEGTNEKLFFGSGTQLSVL.

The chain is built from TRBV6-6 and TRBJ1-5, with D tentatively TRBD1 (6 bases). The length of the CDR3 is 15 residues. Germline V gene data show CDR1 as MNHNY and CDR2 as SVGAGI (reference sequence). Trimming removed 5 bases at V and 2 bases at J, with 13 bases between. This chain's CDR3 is CASSTIRGGNQPQHF. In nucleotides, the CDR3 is TGTGCCAGCAGTACCATTAGGGGGGGCAATCAGCCCCAGCATTTT.

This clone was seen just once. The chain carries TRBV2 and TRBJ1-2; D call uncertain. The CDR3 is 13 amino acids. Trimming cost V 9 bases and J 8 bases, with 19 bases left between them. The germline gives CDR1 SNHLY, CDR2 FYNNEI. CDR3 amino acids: CASYLLRTQGYTF. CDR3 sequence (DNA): TGTGCCAGTTATCTCCTTAGGACCCAGGGCTACACCTTC.

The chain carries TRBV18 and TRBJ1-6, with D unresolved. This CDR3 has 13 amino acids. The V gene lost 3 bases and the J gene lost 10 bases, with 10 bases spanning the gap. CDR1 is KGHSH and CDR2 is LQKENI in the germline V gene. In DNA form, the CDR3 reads TGTGCCAGCTCACCGCCCACGGGGTCACCCCTCCACTTT. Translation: CASSPPTGSPLHF.

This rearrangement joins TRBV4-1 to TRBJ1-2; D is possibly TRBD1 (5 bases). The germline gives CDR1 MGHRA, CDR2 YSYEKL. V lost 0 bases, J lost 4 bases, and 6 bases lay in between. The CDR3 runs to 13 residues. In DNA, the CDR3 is TGCGCCAGCAGCCAAGAGGGGCCCTATGGCTACACCTTC. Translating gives CASSQEGPYGYTF.

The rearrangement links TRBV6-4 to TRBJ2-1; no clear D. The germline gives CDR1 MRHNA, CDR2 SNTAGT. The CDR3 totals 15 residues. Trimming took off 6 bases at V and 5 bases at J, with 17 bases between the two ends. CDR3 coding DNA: TGTGCCAGCAGCTCAGAGCCTGCTGGGCACAATGAGCAGTTCTTC. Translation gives CASSSEPAGHNEQFF.

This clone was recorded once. The chain's CDR3 is CASSQGRGGGNTIYF. The CDR3 DNA follows: TGTGCCAGCAGCCAGGGGAGGGGCGGTGGAAACACCATATATTTT. This rearrangement joins TRBV3-1 (or the pseudogene TRBV3-2) to TRBJ1-3, with D perhaps matching TRBD1 (5 bases). Trimming shortened V by 3 bases and J by 3 bases, and 12 bases separated the two germline ends. There are 15 residues in the CDR3. Germline V gives CDR1 LGHDT, CDR2 YNNKEL (reference sequence).

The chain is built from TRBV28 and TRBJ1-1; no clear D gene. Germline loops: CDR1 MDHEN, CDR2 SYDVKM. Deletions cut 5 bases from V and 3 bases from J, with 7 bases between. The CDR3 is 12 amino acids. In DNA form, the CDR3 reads TGTGCCAGCAGTCGGAGCTACACTGAAGCTTTCTTT. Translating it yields CASSRSYTEAFF.

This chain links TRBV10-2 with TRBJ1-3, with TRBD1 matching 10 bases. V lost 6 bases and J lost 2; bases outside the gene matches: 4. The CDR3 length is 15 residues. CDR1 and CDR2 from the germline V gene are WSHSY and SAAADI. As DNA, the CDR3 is TGCGCCAGCAGAACCGGGACAGGGGCTGGAAACACCATATATTTT. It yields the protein CASRTGTGAGNTIYF.

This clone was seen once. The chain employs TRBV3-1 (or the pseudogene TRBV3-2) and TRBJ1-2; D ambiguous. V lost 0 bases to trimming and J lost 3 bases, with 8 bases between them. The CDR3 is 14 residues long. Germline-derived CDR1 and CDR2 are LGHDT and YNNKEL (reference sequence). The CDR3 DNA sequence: TGTGCCAGCAGCCAAGAAGGGAGTTACTATGGCTACACCTTC. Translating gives CASSQEGSYYGYTF.

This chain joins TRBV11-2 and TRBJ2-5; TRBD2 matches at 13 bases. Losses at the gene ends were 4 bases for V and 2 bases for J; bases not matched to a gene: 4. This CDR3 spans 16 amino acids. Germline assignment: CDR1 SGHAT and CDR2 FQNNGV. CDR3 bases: TGTGCCAGCAGCTCCGGGACTAGCGGGACTCAAGAGACCCAGTACTTC. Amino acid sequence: CASSSGTSGTQETQYF.

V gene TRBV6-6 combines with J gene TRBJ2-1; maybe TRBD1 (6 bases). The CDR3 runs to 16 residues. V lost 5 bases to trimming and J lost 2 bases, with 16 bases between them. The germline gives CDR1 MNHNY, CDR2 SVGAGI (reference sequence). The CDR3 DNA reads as TGTGCCAGCAGTCCATCGACTGGGGGCACCTACAATGAGCAGTTCTTC. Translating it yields CASSPSTGGTYNEQFF.

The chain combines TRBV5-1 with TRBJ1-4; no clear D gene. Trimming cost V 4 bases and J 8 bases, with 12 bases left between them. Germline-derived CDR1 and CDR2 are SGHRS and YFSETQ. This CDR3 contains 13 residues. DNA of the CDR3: TGCGCCAGCAGCGGGAGTGGAGGGGAAAAACTGTTTTTT. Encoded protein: CASSGSGGEKLFF.

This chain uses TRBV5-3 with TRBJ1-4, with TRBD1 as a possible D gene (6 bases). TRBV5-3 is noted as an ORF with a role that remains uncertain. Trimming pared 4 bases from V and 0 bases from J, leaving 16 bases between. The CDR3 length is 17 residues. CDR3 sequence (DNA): TGTGCCAGAAGCGCGAGGGGGTTTTTAGCAACTAATGAAAAACTGTTTTTT. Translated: CARSARGFLATNEKLFF.

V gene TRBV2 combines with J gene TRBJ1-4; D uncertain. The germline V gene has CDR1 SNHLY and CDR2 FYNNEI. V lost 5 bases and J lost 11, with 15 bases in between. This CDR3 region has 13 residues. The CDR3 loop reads CASSTERARKLFF. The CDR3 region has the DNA TGTGCCAGCAGTACCGAGAGGGCTAGGAAACTGTTTTTT.

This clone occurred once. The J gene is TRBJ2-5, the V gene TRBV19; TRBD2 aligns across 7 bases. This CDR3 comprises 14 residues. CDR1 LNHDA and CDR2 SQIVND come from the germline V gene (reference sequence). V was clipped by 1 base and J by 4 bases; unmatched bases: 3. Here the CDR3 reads CASSIGWGGETQYF. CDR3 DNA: TGTGCCAGTAGTATAGGATGGGGGGGAGAGACCCAGTACTTC. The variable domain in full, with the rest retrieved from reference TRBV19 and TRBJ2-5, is DGGITQSPKYLFRKEGQNVTLSCEQNLNHDAMYWYRQDPGQGLRLIYYSQIVNDFQKGDIAEGYSVSREKKESFPLTVTSAQKNPTAFYLCASSIGWGGETQYFGPGTRLLVL.

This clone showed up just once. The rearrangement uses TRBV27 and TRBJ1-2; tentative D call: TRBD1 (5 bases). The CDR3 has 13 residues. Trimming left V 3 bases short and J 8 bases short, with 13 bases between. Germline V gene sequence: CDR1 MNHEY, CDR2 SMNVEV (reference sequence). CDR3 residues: CASSFIRGGGYTF. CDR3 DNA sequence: TGTGCCAGCAGTTTTATAAGGGGTGGCGGCTACACCTTC.

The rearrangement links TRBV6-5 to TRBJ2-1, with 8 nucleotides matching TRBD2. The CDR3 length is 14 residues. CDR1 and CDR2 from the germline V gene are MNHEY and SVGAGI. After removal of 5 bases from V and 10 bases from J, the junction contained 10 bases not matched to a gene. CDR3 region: CASSKQGTSREQFF. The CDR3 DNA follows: TGTGCCAGCAGTAAACAAGGGACTAGTCGCGAGCAGTTCTTC.

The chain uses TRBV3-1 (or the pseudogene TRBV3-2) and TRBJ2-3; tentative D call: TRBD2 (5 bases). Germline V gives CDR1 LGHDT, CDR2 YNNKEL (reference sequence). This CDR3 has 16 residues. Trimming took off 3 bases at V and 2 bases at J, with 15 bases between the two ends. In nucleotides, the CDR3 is TGTGCCAGCAGCCAGGGTAACGGTGGACTCACAGATACGCAGTATTTT. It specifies CASSQGNGGLTDTQYF.

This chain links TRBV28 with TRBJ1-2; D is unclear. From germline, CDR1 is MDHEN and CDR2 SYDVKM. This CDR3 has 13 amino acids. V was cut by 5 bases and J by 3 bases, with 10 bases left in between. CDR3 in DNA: TGTGCCAGCAGTCCTGCAGGAGACTATGGCTACACCTTC. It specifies CASSPAGDYGYTF.

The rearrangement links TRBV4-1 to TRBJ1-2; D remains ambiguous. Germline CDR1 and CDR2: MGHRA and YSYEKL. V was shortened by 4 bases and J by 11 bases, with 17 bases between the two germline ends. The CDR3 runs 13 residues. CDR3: CASSPGPQTPYTF. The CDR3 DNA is TGCGCCAGCAGCCCCGGCCCCCAGACACCGTACACCTTC.